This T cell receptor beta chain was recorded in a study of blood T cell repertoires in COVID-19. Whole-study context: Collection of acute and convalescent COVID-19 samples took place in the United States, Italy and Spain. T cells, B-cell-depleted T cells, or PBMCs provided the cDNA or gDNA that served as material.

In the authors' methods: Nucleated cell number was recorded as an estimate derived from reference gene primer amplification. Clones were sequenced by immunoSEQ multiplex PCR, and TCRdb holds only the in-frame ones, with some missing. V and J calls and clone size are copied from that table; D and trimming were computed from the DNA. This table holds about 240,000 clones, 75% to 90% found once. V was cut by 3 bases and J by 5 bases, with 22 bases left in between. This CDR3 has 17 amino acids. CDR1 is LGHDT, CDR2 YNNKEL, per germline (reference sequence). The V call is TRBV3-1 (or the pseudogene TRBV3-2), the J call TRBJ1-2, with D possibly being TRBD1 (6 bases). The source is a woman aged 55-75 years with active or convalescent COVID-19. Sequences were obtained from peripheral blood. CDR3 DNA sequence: TGTGCCAGCAGCCACAAGGGGGATGACACTTCGAGGTATGGCTACACCTTC. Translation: CASSHKGDDTSRYGYTF.